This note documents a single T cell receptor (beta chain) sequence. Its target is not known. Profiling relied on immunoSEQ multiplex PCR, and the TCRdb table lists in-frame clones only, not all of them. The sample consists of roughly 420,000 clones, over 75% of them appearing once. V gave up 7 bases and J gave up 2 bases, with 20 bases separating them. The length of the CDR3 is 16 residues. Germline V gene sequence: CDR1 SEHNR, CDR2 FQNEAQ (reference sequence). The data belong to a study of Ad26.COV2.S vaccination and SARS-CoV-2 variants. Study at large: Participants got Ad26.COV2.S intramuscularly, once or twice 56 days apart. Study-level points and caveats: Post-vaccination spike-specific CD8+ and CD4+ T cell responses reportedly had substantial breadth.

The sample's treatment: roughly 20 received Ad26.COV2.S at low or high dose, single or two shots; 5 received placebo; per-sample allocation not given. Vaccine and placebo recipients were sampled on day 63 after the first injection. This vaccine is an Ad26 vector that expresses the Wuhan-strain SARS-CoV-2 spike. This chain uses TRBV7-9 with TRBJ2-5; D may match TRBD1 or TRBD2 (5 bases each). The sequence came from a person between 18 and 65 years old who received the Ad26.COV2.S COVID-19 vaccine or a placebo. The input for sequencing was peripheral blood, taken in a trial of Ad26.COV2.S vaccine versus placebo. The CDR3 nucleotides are TGTGCCAGCAACGACCTTCTGAGGGGTATTCAAGAGACCCAGTACTTC. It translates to CASNDLLRGIQETQYF.